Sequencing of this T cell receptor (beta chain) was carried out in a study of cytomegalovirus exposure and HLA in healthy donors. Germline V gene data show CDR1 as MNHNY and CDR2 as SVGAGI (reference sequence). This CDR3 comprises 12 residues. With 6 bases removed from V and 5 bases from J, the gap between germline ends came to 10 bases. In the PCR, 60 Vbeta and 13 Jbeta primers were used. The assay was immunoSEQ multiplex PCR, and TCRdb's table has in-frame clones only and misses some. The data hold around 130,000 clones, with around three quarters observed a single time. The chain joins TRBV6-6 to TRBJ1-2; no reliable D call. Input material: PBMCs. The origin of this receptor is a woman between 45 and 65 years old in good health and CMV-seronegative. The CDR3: CASRSTLYGYTF. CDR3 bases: TGTGCCAGCAGGTCGACACTTTATGGCTACACCTTC.